The next 8 T cell receptor beta chains were all read from a single sample in a study of blood T cell repertoires in COVID-19 (dated by TCRdb to about 2020). Library prep was done by the immunoSEQ multiplex PCR assay. The table comes from immuneACCESS by way of TCRdb, which keeps in-frame sequences with V and J called. Part of the clones is missing from these tables; in studies checked, under half for an unresolved V gene and the rest for unknown reasons. Across this sample there are 150,000 to 200,000 clones, with around 67% seen only once. The ten biggest clones cover less than 3% of the sample. Material for sequencing was peripheral blood. These receptors all come from a woman of 80 years or more with acute or convalescent COVID-19.

This clone was picked up one time. The chain recombines TRBV19 with TRBJ1-1, with 8 positions matching TRBD1. Germline values: CDR1 LNHDA, CDR2 SQIVND (reference sequence). Trimming removed 6 bases from V and 6 bases from J; junction bases left unmatched: 9. This CDR3 contains 14 residues. The CDR3 loop is CASRALRGPSEAFF. The CDR3 DNA reads TGTGCCAGTAGGGCCCTCAGGGGGCCCTCTGAAGCTTTCTTT.

This clone has just one count. V and J are TRBV6-2 or TRBV6-3 and TRBJ1-5; D is unclear. This CDR3 is built from 13 residues. Germline V gene lookup returns CDR1 MNHEY and CDR2 SVGEGT. V lost 3 bases and J lost 7, with 10 bases in between. CDR3 residues: CASSYTASQPQHF. CDR3 nucleotide sequence: TGTGCCAGCAGTTATACAGCATCCCAGCCCCAGCATTTT.

The chain recombines TRBV5-1 with TRBJ1-1; no firm D call. V dropped 0 bases and J dropped 0 bases, with 12 bases sitting between them. The germline V gene encodes CDR1 SGHRS and CDR2 YFSETQ. The CDR3 has 16 residues. The CDR3 loop reads CASSLGELPMNTEAFF. The CDR3 region has the DNA TGCGCCAGCAGCTTGGGAGAACTACCGATGAACACTGAAGCTTTCTTT.

The rearrangement joins TRBV28 to TRBJ2-7; 11 nucleotides align to TRBD2. The V gene's germline CDR1 is MDHEN and CDR2 SYDVKM. V shed 6 bases, J shed 2 bases, and the junction held 15 bases outside the gene matches. The CDR3 totals 18 residues. For the CDR3, the DNA is TGTGCCAGCAGCCCTACTAGCGGGAGAGGTCCTATTGCCTACGAGCAGTACTTC. Translation: CASSPTSGRGPIAYEQYF.

V usage is TRBV5-1 and J usage is TRBJ2-3; 7 bases line up with TRBD1. V shed 0 bases, J shed 0 bases, and the junction held 4 bases outside the gene matches. Germline loops: CDR1 SGHRS, CDR2 YFSETQ. CDR3 length equals 16 residues. The CDR3 loop is CASSLEDRSSTDTQYF. CDR3 in DNA: TGCGCCAGCAGCTTGGAGGACAGGAGTAGCACAGATACGCAGTATTTT.

This clone was counted only a few times. The chain is built from TRBV9 and TRBJ1-5, with D perhaps TRBD1 (5 bases). Deletions cut 0 bases from V and 6 bases from J, with 10 bases between. CDR3 length: 14 amino acids. In germline, CDR1 is SGDLS, CDR2 YYNGEE. DNA of the CDR3: TGTGCCAGCAGCGTAGGCAGGGCTGGTCAGCCCCAGCATTTT. Its protein product is CASSVGRAGQPQHF.

The chain carries TRBV18 and TRBJ1-5; D gene uncertain. This CDR3 is 14 amino acids long. Germline values: CDR1 KGHSH, CDR2 LQKENI. The germline V and J ends were trimmed by 6 bases and 9 bases, with 18 bases remaining between them. The chain's CDR3 is CASSPDTPYTPQHF. The CDR3 DNA is TGTGCCAGCTCTCCTGACACACCCTATACGCCCCAGCATTTT.

This chain uses TRBV27 with TRBJ1-1; 8 bases align to TRBD1. J was trimmed by 7 bases and V by 6 bases; bases with no gene match: 4. The CDR3 totals 12 residues. Looked up from germline, CDR1 is MNHEY and CDR2 is SMNVEV (reference sequence). The DNA for the CDR3 is TGTGCCAGCAGCCGGACAGGGATTGAAGCTTTCTTT. It specifies CASSRTGIEAFF.